This is a list of T cell receptor beta chains from one sample in a study of OX40 agonist ivuxolimab in advanced cancers. TCRdb's table, derived via immunoSEQ multiplex PCR, lists solely in-frame clones and lacks some. The repertoire has tens of thousands of clones, about 90% of them found once; the top ten carry about 1.6%. The starting material was CD4+ or CD8+ T cells sorted from blood, obtained in a trial of the OX40 agonist ivuxolimab. These receptors were taken from an adult with an advanced solid tumor such as melanoma, head and neck, liver or kidney cancer. The CDR3 runs from the conserved cysteine through the conserved F or W. Fields, in order: D gene, J gene, V gene, CDR3 length, clone size, CDR3 DNA, CDR3 protein. The D gene is left open where the match is weak. The listing skips clone size in some rows; elsewhere it reads once, few, many or a size class.

d_gene: -
j_gene: TRBJ1-4
v_gene: TRBV19
len: 15
abundance: few
CDR3nt: TGTGCCAGTAGCTCTGGGGGGGGCGTAAGCGAAAAACTGTTTTTT
CDR3aa: CASSSGGGVSEKLFF

d_gene: -
j_gene: TRBJ1-1
v_gene: TRBV28
len: 11
abundance: -
CDR3nt: TGTGCCAGCAGTTCCCCGGGGAAAGCTTTCTTT
CDR3aa: CASSSPGKAFF

d_gene: -
j_gene: TRBJ2-7
v_gene: TRBV28
len: 16
abundance: -
CDR3nt: TGTGCCAGCAGTTTTAGAGGGACTCTGATTACCTACGAGCAGTACTTC
CDR3aa: CASSFRGTLITYEQYF

d_gene: -
j_gene: TRBJ1-5
v_gene: TRBV27
len: 15
abundance: -
CDR3nt: TGTGCCAGTTCCCGAGGGGGAAATAGCAATCAGCCCCAGCATTTT
CDR3aa: CASSRGGNSNQPQHF

d_gene: TRBD2
j_gene: TRBJ2-7
v_gene: TRBV30
len: 14
abundance: -
CDR3nt: TGTGCCTGGAGTGTAGGACTAGCTGGATACGAGCAGTACTTC
CDR3aa: CAWSVGLAGYEQYF

d_gene: TRBD1
j_gene: TRBJ2-5
v_gene: TRBV18
len: 15
abundance: -
CDR3nt: TGTGCCAGCTCATCCGGGACAGCCCTCGAAGAGACCCAGTACTTC
CDR3aa: CASSSGTALEETQYF

d_gene: TRBD1
j_gene: TRBJ1-3
v_gene: TRBV6-5
len: 14
abundance: once
CDR3nt: TGTGCCAGCAGTCCCCGACAGGGGTTAAACACCATATATTTT
CDR3aa: CASSPRQGLNTIYF

d_gene: TRBD2
j_gene: TRBJ2-1
v_gene: TRBV29-1
len: 13
abundance: few
CDR3nt: TGCAGCGTTGAACAGCGGGGTCACAATGAGCAGTTCTTC
CDR3aa: CSVEQRGHNEQFF

d_gene: -
j_gene: TRBJ1-5
v_gene: TRBV6-4
len: 13
abundance: -
CDR3nt: TGTGCCAGCAGTGAAGGGGCCTATCAGCCCCAGCATTTT
CDR3aa: CASSEGAYQPQHF

d_gene: TRBD1
j_gene: TRBJ2-5
v_gene: TRBV7-2
len: 15
abundance: -
CDR3nt: TGTGCCAGCAGCTCATACCGGACAGGGACAGAGACCCAGTACTTC
CDR3aa: CASSSYRTGTETQYF

d_gene: -
j_gene: TRBJ2-1
v_gene: TRBV19
len: 17
abundance: -
CDR3nt: TGTGCCAGTAGTATAGACGCACGGGGGCCACTATACAATGAGCAGTTCTTC
CDR3aa: CASSIDARGPLYNEQFF

d_gene: -
j_gene: TRBJ2-1
v_gene: TRBV6-6
len: 11
abundance: -
CDR3nt: TGTGCCAGCAGCCGGGCTAATGAGCAGTTCTTC
CDR3aa: CASSRANEQFF

d_gene: TRBD2
j_gene: TRBJ2-3
v_gene: TRBV5-1
len: 16
abundance: -
CDR3nt: TGCGCCAGCAGCTTGGAAGGCGGGAGGGCCTCAGATACGCAGTATTTT
CDR3aa: CASSLEGGRASDTQYF

d_gene: -
j_gene: TRBJ2-2
v_gene: TRBV5-4
len: 16
abundance: -
CDR3nt: TGTGCCAGCAGCCGTGAGGTGGGGCAGGGCACCGGGGAGCTGTTTTTT
CDR3aa: CASSREVGQGTGELFF

d_gene: -
j_gene: TRBJ2-3
v_gene: TRBV10-1
len: 15
abundance: -
CDR3nt: TGCGCCAGCAGTGAGTCGAAGTTGTCTCCAGATACGCAGTATTTT
CDR3aa: CASSESKLSPDTQYF

d_gene: TRBD1
j_gene: TRBJ2-5
v_gene: TRBV29-1
len: 14
abundance: once
CDR3nt: TGCAGCGTCAGGGACAGGGGGGCCCAAGAGACCCAGTACTTC
CDR3aa: CSVRDRGAQETQYF

d_gene: -
j_gene: TRBJ2-3
v_gene: TRBV30
len: 12
abundance: once
CDR3nt: TGTGCCTGGAGTATACCAGGAGGTGCGCAGTATTTT
CDR3aa: CAWSIPGGAQYF

d_gene: TRBD1
j_gene: TRBJ1-4
v_gene: TRBV6-1
len: 14
abundance: -
CDR3nt: TGTGCCACAACAGGGGCTCAAGCTAATGAAAAACTGTTTTTT
CDR3aa: CATTGAQANEKLFF

d_gene: TRBD2
j_gene: TRBJ2-3
v_gene: TRBV4-2
len: 15
abundance: -
CDR3nt: TGTGCCAGCAGCCAGGGGCTAGCGGGAGTTTATACGCAGTATTTT
CDR3aa: CASSQGLAGVYTQYF

d_gene: -
j_gene: TRBJ2-7
v_gene: TRBV19
len: 14
abundance: -
CDR3nt: TGTGCCAGTAGTATCAGCGCCCGGGGCAGCGAGCAGTACTTC
CDR3aa: CASSISARGSEQYF

d_gene: TRBD2
j_gene: TRBJ2-7
v_gene: TRBV5-1
len: 14
abundance: -
CDR3nt: TGCGCCAGCAGCTTCAGGACTAGCGGGTACGAGCAGTACTTC
CDR3aa: CASSFRTSGYEQYF

d_gene: -
j_gene: TRBJ2-7
v_gene: TRBV28
len: 13
abundance: -
CDR3nt: TGTGCCAGCAGCCTAGTTTCACCCCTCGAGCAGTACTTC
CDR3aa: CASSLVSPLEQYF

d_gene: TRBD2
j_gene: TRBJ2-1
v_gene: TRBV30
len: 21
abundance: -
CDR3nt: TGTGCCTGGAGTGTGGCGCTAACGACTAGCGGGAGGGTAGGTGCATCGAATGAGCAGTTCTTC
CDR3aa: CAWSVALTTSGRVGASNEQFF

d_gene: TRBD1
j_gene: TRBJ1-4
v_gene: TRBV7-8
len: 15
abundance: -
CDR3nt: TGTGCCAGCAGCTACGGGACAGGGGTAGGGGAAAAACTGTTTTTT
CDR3aa: CASSYGTGVGEKLFF

d_gene: -
j_gene: TRBJ2-5
v_gene: TRBV14
len: 15
abundance: -
CDR3nt: TGTGCCAGCAGCCAAGTTCATTCTCCGGGGGAGACCCAGTACTTC
CDR3aa: CASSQVHSPGETQYF

d_gene: -
j_gene: TRBJ1-1
v_gene: TRBV4-2
len: 13
abundance: -
CDR3nt: TGTGCCAGCAGCCAAGATAGTACGGGCGGAGCTTTCTTT
CDR3aa: CASSQDSTGGAFF

d_gene: -
j_gene: TRBJ2-7
v_gene: TRBV4-3
len: 13
abundance: -
CDR3nt: TGCGCCAGCAGCCAGGTTATGAGCTCCGAGCAGTACTTC
CDR3aa: CASSQVMSSEQYF

d_gene: -
j_gene: TRBJ2-3
v_gene: TRBV30
len: 11
abundance: -
CDR3nt: TGTGCCGGAGGGGGTACAGATACGCAGTATTTT
CDR3aa: CAGGGTDTQYF

d_gene: -
j_gene: TRBJ1-1
v_gene: TRBV6-6
len: 14
abundance: once
CDR3nt: TGTGCCAGCAGAACGGGGGGGCCGAACACTGAAGCTTTCTTT
CDR3aa: CASRTGGPNTEAFF

d_gene: -
j_gene: TRBJ2-3
v_gene: TRBV7-9
len: 16
abundance: -
CDR3nt: TGTGCCAGCAGCTTAGGTGGAGGCGGCGGCACAGATACGCAGTATTTT
CDR3aa: CASSLGGGGGTDTQYF

d_gene: -
j_gene: TRBJ2-3
v_gene: TRBV11-2
len: 13
abundance: -
CDR3nt: TGTGCCAGCAGACCCCCTCGCACAGATACGCAGTATTTT
CDR3aa: CASRPPRTDTQYF

d_gene: TRBD2
j_gene: TRBJ2-3
v_gene: TRBV27
len: 14
abundance: -
CDR3nt: TGTGCCAGCATGCCTAGCGGATCCACAGATACGCAGTATTTT
CDR3aa: CASMPSGSTDTQYF

d_gene: -
j_gene: TRBJ2-3
v_gene: TRBV7-2
len: 14
abundance: -
CDR3nt: TGTGCCACCAGCCCCGCCTATAGCACAGATACGCAGTATTTT
CDR3aa: CATSPAYSTDTQYF

d_gene: TRBD1
j_gene: TRBJ2-3
v_gene: TRBV11-2
len: 17
abundance: -
CDR3nt: TGTGCCAGCAGCCCCATACGGGACAGGGTTATTACAGATACGCAGTATTTT
CDR3aa: CASSPIRDRVITDTQYF

d_gene: TRBD2
j_gene: TRBJ2-3
v_gene: TRBV19
len: 15
abundance: -
CDR3nt: TGTGCCAGTAGCCGGGGACTAGCGGGGACAGATACGCAGTATTTT
CDR3aa: CASSRGLAGTDTQYF

d_gene: -
j_gene: TRBJ1-1
v_gene: TRBV25-1
len: 13
abundance: -
CDR3nt: TGTGCCAGCAGTGATTGGCACAACACTGAAGCTTTCTTT
CDR3aa: CASSDWHNTEAFF

d_gene: TRBD1
j_gene: TRBJ2-2
v_gene: TRBV28
len: 15
abundance: -
CDR3nt: TGTGCCAGCAGTGGGACAGGGACCCACACCGGGGAGCTGTTTTTT
CDR3aa: CASSGTGTHTGELFF

d_gene: TRBD1
j_gene: TRBJ1-2
v_gene: TRBV15
len: 12
abundance: -
CDR3nt: TGTGCCACGTCGCAGGGGGCAACAAGAGTCACCTTC
CDR3aa: CATSQGATRVTF

d_gene: -
j_gene: TRBJ1-1
v_gene: TRBV7-2
len: 13
abundance: -
CDR3nt: TGTGCCAGCAGCTTAGGGTGGAGGACTGAAGCTTTCTTT
CDR3aa: CASSLGWRTEAFF

d_gene: -
j_gene: TRBJ2-1
v_gene: TRBV5-1
len: 16
abundance: once
CDR3nt: TGCGCCAGCAGCTTGGCCGTGGGGAGCCACGGGGATGAGCAGTTCTTC
CDR3aa: CASSLAVGSHGDEQFF

d_gene: -
j_gene: TRBJ2-3
v_gene: TRBV11-3
len: 16
abundance: -
CDR3nt: TGTGCCAGCAGCTTAGCCGCACTAGGGGACACAGATACGCAGTATTTT
CDR3aa: CASSLAALGDTDTQYF

d_gene: TRBD2
j_gene: TRBJ2-3
v_gene: TRBV5-4
len: 16
abundance: -
CDR3nt: TGTGCCAGCAGCTTCTGGACTAGCGGGCCCACAGATACGCAGTATTTT
CDR3aa: CASSFWTSGPTDTQYF

d_gene: -
j_gene: TRBJ2-6
v_gene: TRBV30
len: 15
abundance: once
CDR3nt: TGTGCCTGGAGTGGTAATCCTGCTGGGGCCAACGTCCTGACTTTC
CDR3aa: CAWSGNPAGANVLTF

d_gene: -
j_gene: TRBJ2-7
v_gene: TRBV5-1
len: 14
abundance: -
CDR3nt: TGCGCCAGCAGCTTGGTAAGACCAGCCTACGAGCAGTACTTC
CDR3aa: CASSLVRPAYEQYF

d_gene: TRBD1
j_gene: TRBJ1-1
v_gene: TRBV5-1
len: 14
abundance: -
CDR3nt: TGCGCCAGCAGCTCCCAGGGGGGGAACACTGAAGCTTTCTTT
CDR3aa: CASSSQGGNTEAFF

d_gene: -
j_gene: TRBJ2-3
v_gene: TRBV5-5
len: 15
abundance: -
CDR3nt: TGTGCCAGCAGCTTACAGCGGGCTAGCACAGATACGCAGTATTTT
CDR3aa: CASSLQRASTDTQYF

d_gene: -
j_gene: TRBJ2-5
v_gene: TRBV11-3
len: 14
abundance: -
CDR3nt: TGTGCCAGCAGCACAGGCCTGCAGGGAGAGACCCAGTACTTC
CDR3aa: CASSTGLQGETQYF

d_gene: -
j_gene: TRBJ2-2
v_gene: TRBV29-1
len: 14
abundance: few
CDR3nt: TGCAGCGTTGAAGGCGGATCGAACACCGGGGAGCTGTTTTTT
CDR3aa: CSVEGGSNTGELFF

d_gene: -
j_gene: TRBJ2-7
v_gene: TRBV2
len: 14
abundance: -
CDR3nt: TGTGCCAACTCAGGGTCGGCTTTGGTCCACGAGCAGTACTTC
CDR3aa: CANSGSALVHEQYF

d_gene: TRBD1
j_gene: TRBJ2-7
v_gene: TRBV27
len: 14
abundance: -
CDR3nt: TGTGCCAGCAGCCGGACAGGGGGAAACTACGAGCAGTACTTC
CDR3aa: CASSRTGGNYEQYF

d_gene: TRBD1
j_gene: TRBJ2-1
v_gene: TRBV6-6
len: 16
abundance: once
CDR3nt: TGTGCCAGCAGTTCCTCCGGGACAGCCGGTAAGGAAGAGCAGTTCTTC
CDR3aa: CASSSSGTAGKEEQFF

d_gene: -
j_gene: TRBJ2-5
v_gene: TRBV11-3
len: 16
abundance: -
CDR3nt: TGTGCCAGCAGCTTATCGCGGTGGCAAAACCAAGAGACCCAGTACTTC
CDR3aa: CASSLSRWQNQETQYF

d_gene: -
j_gene: TRBJ1-1
v_gene: TRBV18
len: 13
abundance: -
CDR3nt: TGTGCCAGCATCAGGGCGGAACACACTGAAGCTTTCTTT
CDR3aa: CASIRAEHTEAFF